Below, one T cell receptor beta chain is given with its context. This CDR3 region has 16 residues. CDR1 is MGHDK and CDR2 is SYGVNS in the germline V gene. Between the trimmed V and J ends, which lost 6 bases and 2 bases, there was a span of 19 bases. PCR primers comprised 60 Vbeta and 13 Jbeta primers. Clones were read by immunoSEQ multiplex PCR, and TCRdb kept only the in-frame ones, dropping some. Here the sample spans under 200,000 clones, roughly four fifths being singletons. This entry belongs to a study of cytomegalovirus exposure and HLA in healthy donors. Source material: PBMCs. The V and J genes are TRBV25-1 and TRBJ2-5, with D perhaps TRBD2 (5 bases). This TCR derives from a woman younger than 30 in good health and CMV-seronegative. The DNA for the CDR3 is TGTGCCAGCAGCCCGGACTTTCGGGCAGCACAAGAGACCCAGTACTTC. Translated, it gives CASSPDFRAAQETQYF.